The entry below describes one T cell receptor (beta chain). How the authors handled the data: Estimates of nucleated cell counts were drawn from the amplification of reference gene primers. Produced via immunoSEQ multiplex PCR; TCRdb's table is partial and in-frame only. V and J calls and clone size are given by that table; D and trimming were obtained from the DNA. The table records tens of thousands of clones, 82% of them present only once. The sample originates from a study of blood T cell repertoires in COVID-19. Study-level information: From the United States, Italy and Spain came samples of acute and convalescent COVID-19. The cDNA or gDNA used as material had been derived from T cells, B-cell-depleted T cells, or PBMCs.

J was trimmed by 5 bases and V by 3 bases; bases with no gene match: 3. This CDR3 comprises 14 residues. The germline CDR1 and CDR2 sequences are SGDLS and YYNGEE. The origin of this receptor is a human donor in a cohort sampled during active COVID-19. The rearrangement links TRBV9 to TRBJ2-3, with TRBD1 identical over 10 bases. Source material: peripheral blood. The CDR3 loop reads CASSAGQGLDTQYF. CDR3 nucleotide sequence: TGTGCCAGCAGCGCGGGACAGGGGCTAGATACGCAGTATTTT.